This TCR beta chain was sequenced during a study of cytomegalovirus exposure and HLA in healthy donors. The junction had 23 bases not matched to a gene; V was cut back by 8 bases and J by 9 bases. The CDR3 sequence is 18 residues long. Germline CDR1 and CDR2: SNHLY and FYNNEI. This clone has only one observation. PCR employed 60 Vbeta and 13 Jbeta primers. Libraries were prepared by immunoSEQ multiplex PCR; TCRdb keeps only in-frame clonotypes and omits some of them. The sample yields 120,000 to 150,000 clones, nearly 85% seen once. The V and J genes are TRBV2 and TRBJ1-5; TRBD1 aligns across 9 bases. The sequence derives from a male donor in good health and CMV-seronegative. Material: PBMCs. CDR3 in amino acids: CASSQTPTGGRSGRPQHF. CDR3 DNA sequence: TGTGCCAGCTCCCAAACCCCGACAGGGGGTAGGTCAGGACGGCCCCAGCATTTT.